Listed here are 2 T cell receptor beta chains from one sample, sequenced in a study of blood T cell repertoires in COVID-19. Data came from immunoSEQ multiplex PCR; TCRdb stores just in-frame clones and leaves some out. The table records some 220,000 clones, around 87% of them present only once. The sequenced sample was PBMCs or T cells enriched from blood (not recorded which). All receptors come from a woman younger than 30 in a cohort exposed to, infected with or recovered from COVID-19 (not recorded which).

This clone was picked up one time. This chain connects TRBV24-1 to TRBJ2-1; D remains unclear. CDR3 length: 14 amino acids. V lost 0 bases and J lost 3, with 5 bases in between. Germline V gene lookup returns CDR1 KGHDR and CDR2 SFDVKD. CDR3 amino acids: CATSDLSIYNEQFF. CDR3 sequence (DNA): TGTGCCACCAGTGATTTGAGCATCTACAATGAGCAGTTCTTC.

V and J are TRBV18 and TRBJ2-5, with 10 bases identical to TRBD1. J gave up 5 bases and V 1 base, and 7 bases lay outside the gene matches. The CDR3 totals 16 residues. Germline V gene data show CDR1 as KGHSH and CDR2 as LQKENI. The CDR3 spells CASSPQLTGGRETQYF. DNA for the CDR3: TGTGCCAGCTCACCACAATTGACAGGGGGCAGGGAGACCCAGTACTTC. Filled out from reference TRBV18 and TRBJ2-5, the complete variable domain reads NAGVMQNPRHLVRRRGQEARLRCSPMKGHSHVYWYRQLPEEGLKFMVYLQKENIIDESGMPKERFSAEFPKEGPSILRIQQVVRGDSAAYFCASSPQLTGGRETQYFGPGTRLLVL.